What follows are 5 T cell receptor beta chains derived from one specimen sequenced in a study of early T cells in non-severe SARS-CoV-2 infection. TCRdb reprocessed the 5' RACE reads with MiXCR, giving one entry per CDR3 protein. The top ten hold approximately 2.4% of the sample, which has 70,000 to 85,000 distinct CDR3 sequences, 12% seen once. Sequenced sample: whole blood. The receptors originated from an adult who was a healthcare worker with PCR-confirmed SARS-CoV-2 infection or an uninfected control (not recorded which).

This clonotype was recorded at least ten times. The CDR3 spells CAIRHDRGSTDTQYF. The DNA for the CDR3 is TGTGCCATCAGACATGACAGGGGGAGTACAGATACGCAGTATTTT. The J gene is TRBJ2-3, the V gene TRBV10-3, with 9 nucleotides matching TRBD1. The germline CDR1 and CDR2 sequences are ENHRY and SYGVKD. Losses at the gene ends were 6 bases for V and 3 bases for J; bases not matched to a gene: 7. The CDR3 has 15 residues.

V and J are TRBV30 and TRBJ2-2; no clear D. V was cut by 2 bases and J by 5 bases, with 3 bases left in between. Germline assignment: CDR1 GTSNPN and CDR2 SVGIG (reference sequence). This CDR3 has 11 residues. CDR3 in DNA: TGTGCCTGGAGTCGAACCGGGGAGCTGTTTTTT. Protein sequence: CAWSRTGELFF. The full variable domain, its missing parts supplied by reference TRBV30 and TRBJ2-2, is SQTIHQWPATLVQPVGSPLSLECTVEGTSNPNLYWYRQAAGRGLQLLFYSVGIGQISSEVPQNLSASRPQDRQFILSSKKLLLSDSGFYLCAWSRTGELFFGEGSRLTVL.

This clonotype was counted at least ten times. V and J are TRBV29-1 and TRBJ2-5, with D tentatively TRBD1 (5 bases). V was shortened by 4 bases and J by 2 bases, with 5 bases between the two germline ends. This CDR3 is built from 11 residues. Germline CDR1 and CDR2: SQVTM and ANQGSEA. CDR3 protein: CSVGQQETQYF. The CDR3 DNA reads TGCAGCGTTGGACAGCAAGAGACCCAGTACTTC.

This clonotype was observed a handful of times. The chain carries TRBV29-1 and TRBJ2-5; 8 nucleotides match TRBD2. This CDR3 contains 13 residues. V shed 3 bases, J shed 4 bases, and the junction held 4 bases outside the gene matches. Germline V gene data show CDR1 as SQVTM and CDR2 as ANQGSEA. CDR3: CSVEGLAGETQYF. The CDR3 DNA reads TGCAGCGTTGAGGGCCTAGCGGGAGAGACCCAGTACTTC.

The chain couples TRBV7-3 to TRBJ2-1; D might be TRBD1 (5 bases). Deletions cut 5 bases from V and 5 bases from J, with 16 bases between. This CDR3 is 15 amino acids long. Germline-derived CDR1 and CDR2 are SGHTA and FQGTGA. The CDR3 protein is CASSLLPTGDNEQFF. The CDR3 coding sequence is TGTGCCAGCAGCCTACTACCAACAGGAGACAATGAGCAGTTCTTC.